The rows below give T cell receptor beta chains drawn from one sample of a study of T cells in Graves' hyperthyroidism and ophthalmopathy. Each CDR3 protein is one row after TCRdb ran MiXCR on the multiplex PCR reads. Found here are hundreds of thousands of distinct CDR3 sequences, 17% of them singletons; the top ten hold around 17%. Material for sequencing was blood. These receptor sequences come from a woman aged 18-29 years with Graves' ophthalmopathy. Both conserved end residues are part of each CDR3. Fields, in order: J gene, D gene, clone size, CDR3 length, V gene, CDR3 DNA, CDR3 protein. A D gene is named only where the DNA matches it firmly. A clone size is listed for some rows: how often the clone was seen (once, few, many), or a class if it is expanded.

>TRBJ1-1|NA|NA|12|TRBV27
TGTGCCAGCAGTTCTCCGGGAGGAGAAGCTTTCTTT
CASSSPGGEAFF
>TRBJ1-1|NA|NA|14|TRBV2
TGTGCCAGCTACCCGAATCAGGGTCTCACTGAAGCTTTCTTT
CASYPNQGLTEAFF
>TRBJ2-7|NA|many|14|TRBV5-1
TGCGCCAGCAGCTTGGCGGGGTCAACCTACGAGCAGTACTTC
CASSLAGSTYEQYF
>TRBJ2-1|TRBD2|NA|18|TRBV25-1
TGTGCCAGCAGTGAATCGCCCCCATTTAGCGGGCGGTACAATGAGCAGTTCTTC
CASSESPPFSGRYNEQFF
>TRBJ2-7|NA|many|15|TRBV3-1
TGTGCCAGCAGCCAAGGGGGCGAGGGGCGCTACGAGCAGTACTTC
CASSQGGEGRYEQYF
>TRBJ2-1|TRBD2|NA|17|TRBV7-2
TGTGCCAGCAGCTTAGGGGGGGAGGGGAGCTCCTACAATGAGCAGTTCTTC
CASSLGGEGSSYNEQFF
>TRBJ2-3|NA|few|12|TRBV4-3
TGCGCCAGCAGCCATGTTTCCGGGCCTCCGTATTTT
CASSHVSGPPYF
>TRBJ1-3|TRBD1|NA|15|TRBV12-3/TRBV12-4
TGTGCCAGCAGTTTTGAGATCGGGACAGAAAACACCATATATTTT
CASSFEIGTENTIYF
>TRBJ2-3|NA|many|15|TRBV9
TGTGCCAGCAGCACCGGGACCGTAAGCACAGATACGCAGTATTTT
CASSTGTVSTDTQYF
>TRBJ2-6|NA|NA|14|TRBV19
TGTGCCAGTGCGGACTCTGCTGGGGCCAACGTCCTGACTTTC
CASADSAGANVLTF
>TRBJ1-2|NA|many|13|TRBV6-1
TGTGCCAGCAGTGGAAGGGAGGACTATGGCTACACCTTC
CASSGREDYGYTF
>TRBJ2-1|NA|many|16|TRBV27
TGTGCCAGCAGCCCCTCAAGGGGGATAGGCTACAATGAGCAGTTCTTC
CASSPSRGIGYNEQFF
>TRBJ2-1|TRBD2|many|13|TRBV3-1
TGTGCCAGCAGCCGCCCCCTAGCGGATGAGCAGTTCTTC
CASSRPLADEQFF
>TRBJ2-7|TRBD1|NA|15|TRBV28
TGTGCCAGCAGTTTCCGACAGGGAATGACCTCTGAGCAGTACTTC
CASSFRQGMTSEQYF